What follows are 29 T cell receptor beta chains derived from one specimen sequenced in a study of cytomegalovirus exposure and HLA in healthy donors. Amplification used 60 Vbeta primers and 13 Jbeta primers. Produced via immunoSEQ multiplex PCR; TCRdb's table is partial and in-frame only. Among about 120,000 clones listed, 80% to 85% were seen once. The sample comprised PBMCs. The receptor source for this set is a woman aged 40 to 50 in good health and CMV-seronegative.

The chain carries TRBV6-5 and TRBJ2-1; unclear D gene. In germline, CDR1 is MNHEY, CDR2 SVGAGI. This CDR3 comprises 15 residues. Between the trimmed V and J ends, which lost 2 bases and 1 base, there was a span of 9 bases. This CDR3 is CASSYVRKSYNEQFF. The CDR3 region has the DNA TGTGCCAGCAGTTACGTGCGTAAGTCCTACAATGAGCAGTTCTTC.

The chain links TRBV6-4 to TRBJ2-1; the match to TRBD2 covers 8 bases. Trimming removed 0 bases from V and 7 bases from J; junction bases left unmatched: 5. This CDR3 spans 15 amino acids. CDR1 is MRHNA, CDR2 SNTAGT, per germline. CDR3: CASSDSNGGANEQFF. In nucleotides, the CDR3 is TGTGCCAGCAGTGACTCGAACGGGGGGGCGAATGAGCAGTTCTTC.

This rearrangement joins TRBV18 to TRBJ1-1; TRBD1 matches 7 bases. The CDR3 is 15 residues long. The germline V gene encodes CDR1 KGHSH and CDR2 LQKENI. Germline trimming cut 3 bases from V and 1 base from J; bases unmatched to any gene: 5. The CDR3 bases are TGTGCCAGCTCACCCCTCCGGACAGGGAACACTGAAGCTTTCTTT. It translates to CASSPLRTGNTEAFF.

CDR3 DNA: TGTGCCAGCAGAGGGAAGGGAGTCTATGGCTACACCTTC. Protein: CASRGKGVYGYTF. The chain couples TRBV6-5 to TRBJ1-2; D unclear. The V gene's germline CDR1 is MNHEY and CDR2 SVGAGI. The CDR3 is 13 amino acids. Trimming took 6 bases from V and 4 from J, leaving 12 bases between them.

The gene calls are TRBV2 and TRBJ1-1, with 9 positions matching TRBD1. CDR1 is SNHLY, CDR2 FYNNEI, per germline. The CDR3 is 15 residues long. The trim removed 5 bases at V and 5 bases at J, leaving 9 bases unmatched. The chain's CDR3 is CASSYRGHDGTEAFF. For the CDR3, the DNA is TGTGCCAGCAGTTACAGGGGGCACGATGGTACTGAAGCTTTCTTT.

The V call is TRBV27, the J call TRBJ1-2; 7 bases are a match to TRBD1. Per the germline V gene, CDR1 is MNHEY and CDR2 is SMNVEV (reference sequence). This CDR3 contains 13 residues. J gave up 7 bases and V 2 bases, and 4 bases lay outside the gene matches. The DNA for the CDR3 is TGTGCCAGCAGTTTAAGACAGGGCCTTGGCTACACCTTC. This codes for CASSLRQGLGYTF.

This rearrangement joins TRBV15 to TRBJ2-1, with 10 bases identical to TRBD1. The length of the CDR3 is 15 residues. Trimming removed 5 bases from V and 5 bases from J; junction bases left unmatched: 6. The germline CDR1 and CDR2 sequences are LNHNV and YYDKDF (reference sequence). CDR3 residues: CATSPGQGGHNEQFF. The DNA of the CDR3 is TGTGCCACCAGCCCCGGACAGGGGGGGCACAATGAGCAGTTCTTC.

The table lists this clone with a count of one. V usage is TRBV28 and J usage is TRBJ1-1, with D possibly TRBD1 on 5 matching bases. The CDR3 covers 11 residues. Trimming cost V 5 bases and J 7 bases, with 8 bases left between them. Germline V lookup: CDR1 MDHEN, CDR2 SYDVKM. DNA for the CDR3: TGTGCCAGCAGTATGACAGTTGAAGCTTTCTTT. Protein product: CASSMTVEAFF.

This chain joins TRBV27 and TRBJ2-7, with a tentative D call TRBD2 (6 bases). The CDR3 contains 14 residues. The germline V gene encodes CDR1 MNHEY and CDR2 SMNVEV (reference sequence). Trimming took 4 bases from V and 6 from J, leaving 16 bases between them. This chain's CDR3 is CASSWRGPGSEQYF. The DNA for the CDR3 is TGTGCCAGCAGTTGGAGGGGACCAGGGAGCGAGCAGTACTTC.

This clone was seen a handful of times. Here the CDR3 DNA reads TGTGCCAGCAGCCCATCGACAGGGGTGAATACAGATACGCAGTATTTT. Its translation is CASSPSTGVNTDTQYF. This chain uses TRBV7-8 with TRBJ2-3; TRBD1 matches 8 bases. CDR3 length equals 16 residues. CDR1 is SGHVS and CDR2 is FQNEAQ in the germline V gene. Unmatched junction bases numbered 10, after V lost 5 bases and J lost 3 bases.

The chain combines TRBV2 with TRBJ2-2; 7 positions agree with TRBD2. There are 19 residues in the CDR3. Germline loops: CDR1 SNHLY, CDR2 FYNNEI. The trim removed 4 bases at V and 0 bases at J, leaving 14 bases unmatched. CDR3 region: CASSVGLAENPANTGELFF. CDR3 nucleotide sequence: TGTGCCAGCAGTGTAGGCCTAGCGGAAAACCCCGCGAACACCGGGGAGCTGTTTTTT. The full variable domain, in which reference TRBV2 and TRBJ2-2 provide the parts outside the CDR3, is EPEVTQTPSHQVTQMGQEVILRCVPISNHLYFYWYRQILGQKVEFLVSFYNNEISEKSEIFDDQFSVERPDGSNFTLKIRSTKLEDSAMYFCASSVGLAENPANTGELFFGEGSRLTVL.

The chain's CDR3 is CASSLQGAHYGYTF. CDR3 DNA sequence: TGTGCCAGCAGCTTGCAGGGGGCGCACTATGGCTACACCTTC. The genes are TRBV5-4 and TRBJ1-2; 8 positions agree with TRBD1. V shed 1 base and J 3 bases; nucleotides not matched to a gene: 2. The germline CDR1 and CDR2 sequences are SGHNT and YYREEE (reference sequence). The CDR3 totals 14 residues.

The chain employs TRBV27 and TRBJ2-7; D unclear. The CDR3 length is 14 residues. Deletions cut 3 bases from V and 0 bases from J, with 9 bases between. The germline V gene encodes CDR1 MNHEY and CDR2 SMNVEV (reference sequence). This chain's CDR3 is CASSLSRLSYEQYF. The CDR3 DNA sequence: TGTGCCAGCAGTTTGTCGCGCCTCTCCTACGAGCAGTACTTC.

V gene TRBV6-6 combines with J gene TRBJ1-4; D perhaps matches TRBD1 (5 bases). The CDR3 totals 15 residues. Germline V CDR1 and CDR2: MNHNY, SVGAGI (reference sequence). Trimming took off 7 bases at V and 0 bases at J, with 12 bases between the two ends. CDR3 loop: CASIPRGATNEKLFF. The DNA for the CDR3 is TGTGCCAGCATCCCTCGGGGGGCAACTAATGAAAAACTGTTTTTT.

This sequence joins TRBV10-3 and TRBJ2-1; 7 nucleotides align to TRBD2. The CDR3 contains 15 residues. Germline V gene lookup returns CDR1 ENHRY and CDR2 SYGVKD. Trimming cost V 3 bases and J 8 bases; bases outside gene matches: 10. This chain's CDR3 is CAISEAGITIDEQFF. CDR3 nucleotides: TGTGCCATCAGTGAAGCGGGGATAACAATTGATGAGCAGTTCTTC.

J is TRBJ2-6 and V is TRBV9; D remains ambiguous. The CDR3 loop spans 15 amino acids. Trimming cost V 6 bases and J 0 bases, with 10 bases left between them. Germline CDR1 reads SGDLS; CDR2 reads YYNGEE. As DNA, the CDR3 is TGTGCCAGCAAGCACGGAGACTCTGGGGCCAACGTCCTGACTTTC. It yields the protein CASKHGDSGANVLTF.

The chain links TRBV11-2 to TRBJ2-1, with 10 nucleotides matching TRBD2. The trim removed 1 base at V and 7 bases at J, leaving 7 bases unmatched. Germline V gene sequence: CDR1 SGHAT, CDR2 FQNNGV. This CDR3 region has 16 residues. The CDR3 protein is CASSLGQTSGVNEQFF. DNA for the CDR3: TGTGCCAGCAGCTTAGGGCAAACTAGCGGGGTAAATGAGCAGTTCTTC.

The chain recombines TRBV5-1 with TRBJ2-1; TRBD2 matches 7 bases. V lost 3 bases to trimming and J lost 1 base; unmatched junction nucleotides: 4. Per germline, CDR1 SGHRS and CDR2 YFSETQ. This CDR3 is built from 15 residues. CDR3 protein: CASSSRSGSYNEQFF. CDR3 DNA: TGCGCCAGCAGCTCGCGTAGCGGGTCCTACAATGAGCAGTTCTTC.

DNA for the CDR3: TGTGCCAGCAGCTTAGGCGGGTCTGGGGCCAACGTCCTGACTTTC. Its translation: CASSLGGSGANVLTF. The chain carries TRBV7-2 and TRBJ2-6; TRBD2 is a possible D gene (5 bases). CDR1 is SGHTA, CDR2 FQGNSA, per germline. The CDR3 contains 15 residues. Between the trimmed V and J ends, which lost 1 base and 1 base, there was a span of 5 bases.

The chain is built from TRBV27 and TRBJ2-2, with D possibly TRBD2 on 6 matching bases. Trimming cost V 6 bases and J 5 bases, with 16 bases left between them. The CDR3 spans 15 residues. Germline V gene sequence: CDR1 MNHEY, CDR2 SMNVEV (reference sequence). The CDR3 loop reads CASRKLGRETGELFF. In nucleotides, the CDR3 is TGTGCCAGCAGGAAGCTGGGTCGGGAGACCGGGGAGCTGTTTTTT.

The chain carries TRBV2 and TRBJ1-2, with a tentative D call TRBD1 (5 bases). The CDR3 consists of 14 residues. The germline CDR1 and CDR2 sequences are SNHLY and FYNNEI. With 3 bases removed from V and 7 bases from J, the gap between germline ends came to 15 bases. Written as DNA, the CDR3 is TGTGCCAGCAGTGATAGTAAGAGGGGAGGTGGCTACACCTTC. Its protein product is CASSDSKRGGGYTF.

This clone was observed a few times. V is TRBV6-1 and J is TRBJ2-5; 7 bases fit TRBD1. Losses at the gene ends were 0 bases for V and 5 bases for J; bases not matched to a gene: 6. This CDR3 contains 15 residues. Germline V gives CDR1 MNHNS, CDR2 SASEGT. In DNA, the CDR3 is TGTGCCAGCAGTGAAGCCGCAGGGGGTCACGAGACCCAGTACTTC. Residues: CASSEAAGGHETQYF.

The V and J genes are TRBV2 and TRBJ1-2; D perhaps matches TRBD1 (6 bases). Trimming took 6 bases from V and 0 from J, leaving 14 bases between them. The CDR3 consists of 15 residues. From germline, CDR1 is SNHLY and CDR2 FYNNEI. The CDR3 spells CASRLAGTSNYGYTF. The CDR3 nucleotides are TGTGCCAGCAGGCTGGCCGGGACATCTAACTATGGCTACACCTTC. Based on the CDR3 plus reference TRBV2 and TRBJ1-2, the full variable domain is EPEVTQTPSHQVTQMGQEVILRCVPISNHLYFYWYRQILGQKVEFLVSFYNNEISEKSEIFDDQFSVERPDGSNFTLKIRSTKLEDSAMYFCASRLAGTSNYGYTFGSGTRLTVV.

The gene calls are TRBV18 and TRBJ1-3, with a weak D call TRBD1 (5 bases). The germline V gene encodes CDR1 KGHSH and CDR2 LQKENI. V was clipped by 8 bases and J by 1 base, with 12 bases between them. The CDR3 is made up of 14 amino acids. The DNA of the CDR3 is TGTGCCAGCACCCGACAGTCTTCTGGAAACACCATATATTTT. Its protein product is CASTRQSSGNTIYF.

CDR3 amino acids: CASSLRSGGGQYNSPLHF. CDR3 nucleotides: TGTGCCAGCAGTTTAAGATCAGGGGGTGGTCAATATAATTCACCCCTCCACTTT. The chain carries TRBV27 and TRBJ1-6, with 7 bases aligning to TRBD1. V trimming: 2 bases; J trimming: 4 bases; junction bases outside the gene matches: 11. The germline V gene has CDR1 MNHEY and CDR2 SMNVEV (reference sequence). The length of the CDR3 is 18 residues.

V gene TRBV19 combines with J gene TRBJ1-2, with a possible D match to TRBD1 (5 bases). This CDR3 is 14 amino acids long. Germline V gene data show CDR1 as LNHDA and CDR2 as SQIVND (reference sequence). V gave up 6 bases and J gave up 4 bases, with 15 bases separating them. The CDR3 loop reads CASSLQARVYGYTF. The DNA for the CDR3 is TGTGCCAGTAGCCTACAGGCAAGAGTCTATGGCTACACCTTC.

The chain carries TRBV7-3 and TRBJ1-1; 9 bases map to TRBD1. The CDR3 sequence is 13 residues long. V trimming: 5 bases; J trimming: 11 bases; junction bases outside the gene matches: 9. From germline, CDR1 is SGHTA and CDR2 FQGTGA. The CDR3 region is CASSPQQGAAAFF. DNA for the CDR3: TGTGCCAGCAGCCCCCAACAGGGGGCGGCCGCTTTCTTT.

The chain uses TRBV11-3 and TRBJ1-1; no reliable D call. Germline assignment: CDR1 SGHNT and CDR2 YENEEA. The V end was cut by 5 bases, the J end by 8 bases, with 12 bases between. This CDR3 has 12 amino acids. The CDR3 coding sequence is TGTGCCAGCAGCGCAGAGGGCGCCGAAGCTTTCTTT. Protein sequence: CASSAEGAEAFF. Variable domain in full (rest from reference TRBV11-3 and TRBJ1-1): EAGVVQSPRYKIIEKKQPVAFWCNPISGHNTLYWYLQNLGQGPELLIRYENEEAVDDSQLPKDRFSAERLKGVDSTLKIQPAELGDSAVYLCASSAEGAEAFFGQGTRLTVV.

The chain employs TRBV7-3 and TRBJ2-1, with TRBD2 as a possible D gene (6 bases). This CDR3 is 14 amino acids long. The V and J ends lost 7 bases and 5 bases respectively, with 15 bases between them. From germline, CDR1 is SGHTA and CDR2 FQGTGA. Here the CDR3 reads CASIILAVNNEQFF. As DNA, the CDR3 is TGTGCCAGCATTATATTAGCGGTCAACAATGAGCAGTTCTTC.